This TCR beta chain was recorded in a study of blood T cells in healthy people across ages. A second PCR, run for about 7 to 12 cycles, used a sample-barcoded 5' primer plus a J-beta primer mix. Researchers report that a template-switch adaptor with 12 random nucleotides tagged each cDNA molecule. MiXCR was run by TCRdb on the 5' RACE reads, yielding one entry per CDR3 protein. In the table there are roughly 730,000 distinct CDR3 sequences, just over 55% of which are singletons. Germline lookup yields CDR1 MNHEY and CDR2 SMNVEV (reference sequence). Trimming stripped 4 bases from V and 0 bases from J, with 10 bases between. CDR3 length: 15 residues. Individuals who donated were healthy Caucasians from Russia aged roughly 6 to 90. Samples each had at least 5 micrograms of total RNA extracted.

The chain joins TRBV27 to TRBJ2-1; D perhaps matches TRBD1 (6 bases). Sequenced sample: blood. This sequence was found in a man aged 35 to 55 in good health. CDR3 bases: TGTGCCAGCAGTTCTCAGGACAGCTCCTACAATGAGCAGTTCTTC. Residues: CASSSQDSSYNEQFF.